The T cell receptor (beta chain) under discussion was sequenced for a study of cytomegalovirus exposure and HLA in healthy donors. Study-wide context: From donors who were HLA-typed, an early data release held around 80 million unique TCRs.

PCR amplification relied on 60 Vbeta primers (plus 13 Jbeta primers). TCRdb's table, derived via immunoSEQ multiplex PCR, lists solely in-frame clones and lacks some. Of approximately 150,000 clones in the sample, roughly 82% are singletons; the top ten hold roughly 3.4%. Each of the donors was a healthy bone marrow donor. The CDR3 contains 12 residues. Germline CDR1 reads SQVTM; CDR2 reads ANQGSEA. The germline V and J ends were trimmed by 4 bases and 6 bases, with 13 bases remaining between them. The clonotype originates from a male donor in good health and CMV-seronegative. This rearrangement joins TRBV29-1 to TRBJ2-7; a possible D gene is TRBD1 (5 bases). The sample consisted of PBMCs. DNA for the CDR3: TGCAGCGTTGGATGGGCAGGGCTCGAGCAGTACTTC. Protein product: CSVGWAGLEQYF.